Listed below are T cell receptor beta chains from one sample, sequenced in a study of cytomegalovirus exposure and HLA in healthy donors. Data came from immunoSEQ multiplex PCR; TCRdb stores just in-frame clones and leaves some out. This sample yields about 160,000 clones, of which 81% are seen a single time; approximately 13% belongs to the top ten. Sequencing was done on a sample of PBMCs. These receptors all stem from a woman aged 45-65 years in good health and CMV-seronegative. Both conserved end residues are part of each CDR3. D genes are given only for firm matches. The size of a clone is reported for some rows only, either as once, few or many, or as a class for expanded clones.

CDR3 length,J gene,V gene,D gene,clone size,CDR3 DNA,CDR3 protein
16,TRBJ1-6,TRBV27,NA,NA,TGTGCCAGCAGGGTGGAAGGGAGGCCCTATAATTCACCCCTCCACTTT,CASRVEGRPYNSPLHF
15,TRBJ2-2,TRBV19,NA,NA,TGTGCCAGTAGTATGGTGGCAGGGAACACCGGGGAGCTGTTTTTT,CASSMVAGNTGELFF
16,TRBJ2-2,TRBV6-5,TRBD1,NA,TGTGCCAGCAGTTCCCGGACAGGGGCGAGTACCGGGGAGCTGTTTTTT,CASSSRTGASTGELFF
12,TRBJ2-1,TRBV9,NA,few,TGTGCCAGCAGCGTAGGGCGGAATGAGCAGTTCTTC,CASSVGRNEQFF
13,TRBJ1-6,TRBV5-4,NA,NA,TGTGCCAGCAGCTTGGAAGCGGAATCACCCCTCCACTTT,CASSLEAESPLHF
16,TRBJ2-2,TRBV11-2,TRBD2,NA,TGTGCCAGCAGCCCCTTAGGCGGGGGGGCAAGAGGGGAGCTGTTTTTT,CASSPLGGGARGELFF
16,TRBJ2-1,TRBV10-3,TRBD2,NA,TGTGCCATCAGTGAGACTAGCGGGGGGGCCGGTGGAGAGCAGTTCTTC,CAISETSGGAGGEQFF
14,TRBJ1-3,TRBV7-6,NA,NA,TGTGCCAGCAGCTTAAGGGGAGGCCGAAACACCATATATTTT,CASSLRGGRNTIYF
15,TRBJ2-7,TRBV28,TRBD1,NA,TGTGCCAGCAGTTCCCGGGACAGCACCCGCTACGAGCAGTACTTC,CASSSRDSTRYEQYF
17,TRBJ1-1,TRBV6-1,NA,once,TGTGCCAGCAGTGAACGAGGAGGGGCCCGGAGGAACACTGAAGCTTTCTTT,CASSERGGARRNTEAFF
16,TRBJ2-7,TRBV5-1,TRBD1,once,TGCGCCAGCAGTCCCCGACGGGACAGTGAATTCTACGAGCAGTACTTC,CASSPRRDSEFYEQYF
13,TRBJ1-2,TRBV15,NA,NA,TGTGCCACCAGCAGCGGCAGGGCCTATGGCTACACCTTC,CATSSGRAYGYTF
15,TRBJ2-7,TRBV7-2,TRBD2,NA,TGTGCCAGCAGCTTAGAATCTAGCGGGAGCTACGAGCAGTACTTC,CASSLESSGSYEQYF
13,TRBJ1-1,TRBV11-3,TRBD1,NA,TGTGCCAGCAGCCAACGACAGGGACCTGAAGCTTTCTTT,CASSQRQGPEAFF
17,TRBJ1-1,TRBV28,TRBD1,NA,TGTGCCAGCAGTTTATTCGTGGGACAGGGTCAGAACACTGAAGCTTTCTTT,CASSLFVGQGQNTEAFF
16,TRBJ2-6,TRBV28,TRBD1,NA,TGTGCCAGCAGGATGACAGGGCCTACAGGGGCCAACGTCCTGACTTTC,CASRMTGPTGANVLTF
13,TRBJ2-4,TRBV9,NA,NA,TGTGCCAGTTCTGGGCAGGGCGTAAACATTCAGTACTTC,CASSGQGVNIQYF
13,TRBJ2-7,TRBV7-2,NA,once,TGTGCCAGCAGCTCGCCTACTAGCTACGAGCAGTACTTC,CASSSPTSYEQYF
14,TRBJ2-7,TRBV28,NA,NA,TGTGCCAGCAGTTTATCTGACAGGTCCTACGAGCAGTACTTC,CASSLSDRSYEQYF
18,TRBJ1-6,TRBV4-2,TRBD1,NA,TGTGCCAGCAGCCAAACCTTTGGCGGGACAGCGAATAATTCACCCCTCCACTTT,CASSQTFGGTANNSPLHF
16,TRBJ2-7,TRBV28,TRBD2,NA,TGTGCCAGCAGTTTACGGGCTAGCGGGAGCTTTGGTGAGCAGTACTTC,CASSLRASGSFGEQYF